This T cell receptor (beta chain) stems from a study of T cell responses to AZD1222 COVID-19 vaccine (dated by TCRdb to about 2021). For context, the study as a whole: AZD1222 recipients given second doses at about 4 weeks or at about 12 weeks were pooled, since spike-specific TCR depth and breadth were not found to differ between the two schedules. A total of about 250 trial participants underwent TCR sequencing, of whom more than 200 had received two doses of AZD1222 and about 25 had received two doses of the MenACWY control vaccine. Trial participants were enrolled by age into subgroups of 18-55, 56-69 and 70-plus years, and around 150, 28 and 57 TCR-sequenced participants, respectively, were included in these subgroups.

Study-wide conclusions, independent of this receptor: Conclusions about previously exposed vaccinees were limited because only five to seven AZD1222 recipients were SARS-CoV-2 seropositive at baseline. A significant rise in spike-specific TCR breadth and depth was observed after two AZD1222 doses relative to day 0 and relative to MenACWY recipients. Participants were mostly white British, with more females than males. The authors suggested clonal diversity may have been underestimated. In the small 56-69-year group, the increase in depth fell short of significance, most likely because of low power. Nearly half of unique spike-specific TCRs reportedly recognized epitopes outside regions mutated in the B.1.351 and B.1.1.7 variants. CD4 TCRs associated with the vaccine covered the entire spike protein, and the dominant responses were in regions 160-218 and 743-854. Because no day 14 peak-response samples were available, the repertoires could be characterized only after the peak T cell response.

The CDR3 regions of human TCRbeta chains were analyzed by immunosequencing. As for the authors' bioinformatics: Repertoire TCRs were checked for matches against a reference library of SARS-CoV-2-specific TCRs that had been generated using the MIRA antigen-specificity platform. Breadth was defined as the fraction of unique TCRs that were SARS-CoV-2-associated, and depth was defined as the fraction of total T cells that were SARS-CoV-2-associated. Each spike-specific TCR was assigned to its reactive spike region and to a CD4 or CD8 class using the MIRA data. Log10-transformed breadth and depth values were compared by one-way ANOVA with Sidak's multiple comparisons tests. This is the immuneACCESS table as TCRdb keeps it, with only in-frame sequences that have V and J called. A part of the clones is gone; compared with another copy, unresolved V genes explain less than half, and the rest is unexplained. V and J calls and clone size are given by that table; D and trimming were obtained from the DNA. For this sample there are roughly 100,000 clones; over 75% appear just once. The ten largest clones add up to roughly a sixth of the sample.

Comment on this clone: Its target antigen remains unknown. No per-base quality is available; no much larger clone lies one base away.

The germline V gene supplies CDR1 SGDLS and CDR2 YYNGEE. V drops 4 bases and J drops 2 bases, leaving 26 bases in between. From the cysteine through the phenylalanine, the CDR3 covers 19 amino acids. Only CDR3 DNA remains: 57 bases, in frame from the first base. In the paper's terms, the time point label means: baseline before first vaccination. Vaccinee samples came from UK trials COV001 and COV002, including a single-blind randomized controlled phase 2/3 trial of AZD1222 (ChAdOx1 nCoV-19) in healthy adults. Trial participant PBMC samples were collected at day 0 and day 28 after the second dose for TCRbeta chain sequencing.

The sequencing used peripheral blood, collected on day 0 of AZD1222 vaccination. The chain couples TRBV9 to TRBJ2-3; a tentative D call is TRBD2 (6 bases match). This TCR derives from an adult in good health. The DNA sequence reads TGTGCCAGCAGCTCAGTGAACAGGACTAACCCCCGTCACACAGATACGCAGTATTTT. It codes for CASSSVNRTNPRHTDTQYF.